The 15 T cell receptor beta chains below all came from one sample that was sequenced in a study of graft-versus-host responses after intestinal transplantation. These TCRs are of unknown antigen specificity. Clones were sequenced by immunoSEQ multiplex PCR, and TCRdb holds only the in-frame ones, with some missing. The sample records 100,000 to 120,000 clones, roughly 95% being singletons. Sequencing used unstimulated CD8+ T cells sorted from spleen or lymph node cells, obtained before intestinal transplant. These TCRs come from a human donor who received an intestinal transplant.

The rearrangement joins TRBV7-9 to TRBJ2-3; TRBD1 matches 7 bases. J lost 4 bases, V lost 5 bases, and 15 bases had no gene match. CDR1 and CDR2 from the germline V gene are SEHNR and FQNEAQ (reference sequence). The CDR3 contains 17 residues. The CDR3 coding sequence is TGTGCCAGCAGCCGCGAACAGGGGCCACACTCCCCAGATACGCAGTATTTT. Its protein is CASSREQGPHSPDTQYF.

V gene TRBV13 combines with J gene TRBJ2-1; D remains ambiguous. This CDR3 has 11 amino acids. The germline gives CDR1 PRHDT, CDR2 FYEKMQ (reference sequence). V was cut by 5 bases and J by 7 bases, with 6 bases left in between. The CDR3 here is CASSRRNEQFF. The CDR3, as DNA: TGTGCCAGCAGCCGCAGAAATGAGCAGTTCTTC.

The chain joins TRBV5-6 to TRBJ2-7; no definite D call. The V end lost 5 bases, the J end lost 2 bases, and 20 bases lay between the germline ends. CDR1 is SGHDT and CDR2 is YYEEEE in the germline V gene. The CDR3 length is 16 residues. DNA of the CDR3: TGTGCCAGCAGACAATTTAGACAAGCTTATCCCTACGAGCAGTACTTC. Amino acids: CASRQFRQAYPYEQYF.

This chain connects TRBV11-2 to TRBJ2-7; no clear D. Germline CDR1 reads SGHAT; CDR2 reads FQNNGV. V lost 5 bases to trimming and J lost 6 bases, with 14 bases between them. This CDR3 has 13 amino acids. The CDR3, as DNA: TGTGCCAGCAGCCCGGGTCGACACGGCGAGCAGTACTTC. The encoded protein is CASSPGRHGEQYF.

The V and J genes are TRBV10-3 and TRBJ2-1; D is undetermined. Germline loops: CDR1 ENHRY, CDR2 SYGVKD. The CDR3 is made up of 13 amino acids. V lost 1 base, J lost 4 bases, and 5 bases lay in between. This chain's CDR3 is CAISELLYNEQFF. CDR3 sequence (DNA): TGTGCCATCAGTGAGTTGCTGTACAATGAGCAGTTCTTC.

V usage is TRBV4-1 and J usage is TRBJ2-3; 9 bases align to TRBD1. V shed 1 base, J shed 0 bases, and the junction held 14 bases outside the gene matches. Germline V CDR1 and CDR2: MGHRA, YSYEKL. There are 20 residues in the CDR3. CDR3 sequence: CASSQVPGQGGSGSTDTQYF. CDR3 DNA sequence: TGCGCCAGCAGCCAAGTCCCGGGACAGGGCGGTAGCGGGAGCACAGATACGCAGTATTTT.

The chain employs TRBV11-2 and TRBJ2-7; the D call may be TRBD1 or TRBD2 (5 bases each). Germline CDR1 reads SGHAT; CDR2 reads FQNNGV. The CDR3 extends over 14 amino acids. V dropped 7 bases and J dropped 3 bases, with 16 bases sitting between them. Written as DNA, the CDR3 is TGTGCCAGCACCCGACAAGGGGAGATCTACGAGCAGTACTTC. This sequence encodes CASTRQGEIYEQYF.

The rearrangement links TRBV7-9 to TRBJ2-7, with D possibly being TRBD2 (6 bases). The length of the CDR3 is 15 residues. With 5 bases removed from V and 3 bases from J, the gap between germline ends came to 17 bases. Per germline, CDR1 SEHNR and CDR2 FQNEAQ (reference sequence). The DNA for the CDR3 is TGTGCCAGCAGCGCTTCCTCGGGACTCATCTACGAGCAGTACTTC. Its translation is CASSASSGLIYEQYF. The whole variable domain, filled in from reference TRBV7-9 and TRBJ2-7, reads DTGVSQNPRHKITKRGQNVTFRCDPISEHNRLYWYRQTLGQGPEFLTYFQNEAQLEKSRLLSDRFSAERPKGSFSTLEIQRTEQGDSAMYLCASSASSGLIYEQYFGPGTRLTVT.

The J gene is TRBJ1-2, the V gene TRBV9, with D tentatively TRBD1 (6 bases). V lost 0 bases to trimming and J lost 3 bases, with 12 bases between them. CDR1 and CDR2 from the germline V gene are SGDLS and YYNGEE. This CDR3 has 15 amino acids. This CDR3 reads CASSVEAGVDYGYTF. CDR3 coding DNA: TGTGCCAGCAGCGTAGAGGCAGGGGTGGACTATGGCTACACCTTC.

The sample holds one count of this clone. V is TRBV7-6 and J is TRBJ1-1, with TRBD1 matching 9 bases. V shed 5 bases and J 1 base; nucleotides not matched to a gene: 2. The CDR3 sequence is 14 residues long. The V gene's germline CDR1 is SGHVS and CDR2 FNYEAQ. CDR3 sequence: CASSEGQGNTEAFF. In DNA, the CDR3 is TGTGCCAGCAGCGAGGGACAGGGGAACACTGAAGCTTTCTTT.

The chain employs TRBV11-1 and TRBJ2-1; unclear D gene. With 4 bases removed from V and 10 bases from J, the gap between germline ends came to 11 bases. Looked up from germline, CDR1 is SGHAT and CDR2 is FQDESV (reference sequence). The CDR3 totals 12 residues. This CDR3 reads CASSSFQVEQFF. The CDR3 nucleotides read TGTGCCAGCAGCTCGTTTCAAGTCGAGCAGTTCTTC.

The rearrangement joins TRBV11-3 to TRBJ2-2; possible D gene TRBD2, 5 bases. The V and J ends lost 1 base and 1 base respectively, with 10 bases between them. The germline CDR1 and CDR2 sequences are SGHNT and YENEEA. The CDR3 spans 16 residues. CDR3 loop: CASSLGPRENTGELFF. CDR3 coding DNA: TGTGCCAGCAGCTTAGGGCCGAGGGAGAACACCGGGGAGCTGTTTTTT.

The CDR3 reads CASRWGQSYEQYF. CDR3 sequence (DNA): TGTGCCAGCAGGTGGGGACAGAGCTACGAGCAGTACTTC. The genes are TRBV28 and TRBJ2-7, with 7 bases aligning to TRBD1. V lost 6 bases and J lost 3; bases outside the gene matches: 5. This CDR3 is built from 13 residues. CDR1 is MDHEN and CDR2 is SYDVKM in the germline V gene.

The chain recombines TRBV4-1 with TRBJ1-4; D is perhaps TRBD1 (6 bases). The CDR3 sequence is 17 residues long. Germline V gene data show CDR1 as MGHRA and CDR2 as YSYEKL. Trimming removed 2 bases from V and 3 bases from J, with 16 bases in between. The DNA of the CDR3 is TGCGCCAGCAGCCAAAGCGGGGGGCGTCTGCCTAATGAAAAACTGTTTTTT. Encoded protein: CASSQSGGRLPNEKLFF.

V and J are TRBV7-3 and TRBJ2-3; no clear D. Trimming pared 4 bases from V and 4 bases from J, leaving 15 bases between. The CDR3 contains 15 residues. The V gene's germline CDR1 is SGHTA and CDR2 FQGTGA. CDR3 residues: CASSSSGRGSDTQYF. The CDR3 DNA sequence: TGTGCCAGCAGCTCATCGGGTAGAGGTTCAGATACGCAGTATTTT.